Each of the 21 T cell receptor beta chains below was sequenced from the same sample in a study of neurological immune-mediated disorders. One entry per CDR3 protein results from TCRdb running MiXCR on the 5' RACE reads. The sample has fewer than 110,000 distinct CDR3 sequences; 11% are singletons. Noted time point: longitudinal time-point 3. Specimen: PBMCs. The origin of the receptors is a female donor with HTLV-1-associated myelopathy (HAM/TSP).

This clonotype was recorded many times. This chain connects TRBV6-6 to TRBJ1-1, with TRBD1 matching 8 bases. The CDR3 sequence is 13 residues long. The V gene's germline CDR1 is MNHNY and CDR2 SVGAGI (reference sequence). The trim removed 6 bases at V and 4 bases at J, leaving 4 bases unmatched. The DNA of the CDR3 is TGTGCCAGCAGCCAAGACAGGGGCACTGAAGCTTTCTTT. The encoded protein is CASSQDRGTEAFF.

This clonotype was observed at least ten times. The CDR3 DNA sequence: TGTGCCATCAGAGGGGGCCCCTACGAGCAGTACTTC. This gives the protein CAIRGGPYEQYF. This chain connects TRBV10-3 to TRBJ2-7; the match to TRBD1 covers 7 bases. The V segment lost 6 bases and the J segment 2 bases; nucleotides outside the gene matches: 1. CDR1 and CDR2 (germline): ENHRY, SYGVKD. This CDR3 is 12 amino acids long.

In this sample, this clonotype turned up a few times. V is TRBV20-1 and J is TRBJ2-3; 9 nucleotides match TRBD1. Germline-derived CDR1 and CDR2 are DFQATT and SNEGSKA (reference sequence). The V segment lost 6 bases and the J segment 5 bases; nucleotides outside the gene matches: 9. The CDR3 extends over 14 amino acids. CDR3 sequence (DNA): TGCAGTGCGAACAGGGGGCAAGTGAAAGATACGCAGTATTTT. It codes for CSANRGQVKDTQYF.

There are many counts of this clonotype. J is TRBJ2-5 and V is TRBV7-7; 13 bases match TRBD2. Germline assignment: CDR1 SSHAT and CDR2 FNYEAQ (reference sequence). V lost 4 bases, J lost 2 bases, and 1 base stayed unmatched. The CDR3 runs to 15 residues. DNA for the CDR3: TGTGCCAGCAGCTGGGGACTAGCGGGACAAGAGACCCAGTACTTC. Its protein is CASSWGLAGQETQYF.

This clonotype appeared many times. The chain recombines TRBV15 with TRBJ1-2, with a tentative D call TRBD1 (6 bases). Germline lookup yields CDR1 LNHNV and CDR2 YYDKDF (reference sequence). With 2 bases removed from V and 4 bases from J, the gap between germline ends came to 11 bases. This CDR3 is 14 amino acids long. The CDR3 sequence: CATSRHVTGYGYTF. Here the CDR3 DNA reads TGTGCCACCAGCAGACATGTGACAGGCTATGGCTACACCTTC.

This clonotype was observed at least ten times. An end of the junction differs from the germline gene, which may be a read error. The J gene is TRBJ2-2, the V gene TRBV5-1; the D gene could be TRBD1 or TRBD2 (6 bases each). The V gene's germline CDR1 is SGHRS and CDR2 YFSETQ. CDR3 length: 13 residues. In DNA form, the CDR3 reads TGTGCCAGCAGCTTAGGGGGGACCGGGGAGCTGTTTTTT. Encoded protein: CASSLGGTGELFF.

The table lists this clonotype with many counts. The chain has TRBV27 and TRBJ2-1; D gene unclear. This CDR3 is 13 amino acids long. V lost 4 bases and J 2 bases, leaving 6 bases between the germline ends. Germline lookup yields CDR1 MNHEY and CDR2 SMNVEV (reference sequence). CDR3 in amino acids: CASSWGAYNEQFF. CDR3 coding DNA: TGTGCCAGCAGTTGGGGTGCCTACAATGAGCAGTTCTTC.

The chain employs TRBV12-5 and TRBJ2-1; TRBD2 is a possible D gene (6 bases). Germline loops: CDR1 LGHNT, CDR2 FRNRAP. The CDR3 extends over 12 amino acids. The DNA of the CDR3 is TGTGTTCCCGGGGGTTGGGGGAATGAGCAGTTCTTC. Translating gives CVPGGWGNEQFF.

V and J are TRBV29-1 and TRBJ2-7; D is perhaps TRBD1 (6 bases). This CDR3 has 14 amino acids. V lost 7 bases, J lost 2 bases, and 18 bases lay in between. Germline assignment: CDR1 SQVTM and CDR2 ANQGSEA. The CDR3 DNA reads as TGCAGCGGGGGACATCTCATATCAACCTACGAGCAGTACTTC. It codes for CSGGHLISTYEQYF.

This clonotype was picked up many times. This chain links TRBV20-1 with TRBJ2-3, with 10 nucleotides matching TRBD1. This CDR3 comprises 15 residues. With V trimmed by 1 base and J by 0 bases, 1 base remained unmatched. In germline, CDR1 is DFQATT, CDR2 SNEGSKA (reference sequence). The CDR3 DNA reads TGCAGTGCTAGAGGACAGGGGGCGAGCACAGATACGCAGTATTTT. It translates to CSARGQGASTDTQYF.

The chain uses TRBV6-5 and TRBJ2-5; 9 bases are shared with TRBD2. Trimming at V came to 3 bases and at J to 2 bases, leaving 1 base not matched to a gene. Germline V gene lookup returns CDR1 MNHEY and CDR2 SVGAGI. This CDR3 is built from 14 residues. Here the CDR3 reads CASSYAGGQETQYF. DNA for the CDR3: TGTGCCAGCAGTTATGCGGGGGGGCAAGAGACCCAGTACTTC.

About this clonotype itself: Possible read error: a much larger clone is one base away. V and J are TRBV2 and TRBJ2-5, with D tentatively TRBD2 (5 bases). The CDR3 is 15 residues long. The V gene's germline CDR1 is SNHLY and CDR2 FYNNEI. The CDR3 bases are TGTACCAGCAGTGTAGTAAGGACGGGACAAGAGACCCAGTACTTC. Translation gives CTSSVVRTGQETQYF.

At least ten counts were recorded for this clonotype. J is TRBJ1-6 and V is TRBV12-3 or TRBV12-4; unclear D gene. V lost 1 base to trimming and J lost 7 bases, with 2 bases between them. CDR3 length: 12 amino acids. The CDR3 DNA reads TGTGCCAGCAGTTTAGAGAATTCACCCCTCCACTTT. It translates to CASSLENSPLHF.

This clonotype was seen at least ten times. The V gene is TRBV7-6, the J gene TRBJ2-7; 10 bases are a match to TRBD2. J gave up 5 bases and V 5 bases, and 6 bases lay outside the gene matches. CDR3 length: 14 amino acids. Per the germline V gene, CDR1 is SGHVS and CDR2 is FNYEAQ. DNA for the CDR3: TGTGCCAGCAGCCGGAGCGGGGGGGATAACGAGCAGTACTTC. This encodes CASSRSGGDNEQYF.

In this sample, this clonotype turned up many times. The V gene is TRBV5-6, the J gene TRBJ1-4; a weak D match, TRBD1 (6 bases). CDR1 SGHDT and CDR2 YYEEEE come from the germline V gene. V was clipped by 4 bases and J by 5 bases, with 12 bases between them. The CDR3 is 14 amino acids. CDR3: CASSRGHSNEKLFF. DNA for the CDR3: TGTGCCAGCAGCAGGGGACACTCCAATGAAAAACTGTTTTTT. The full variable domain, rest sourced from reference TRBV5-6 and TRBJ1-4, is DAGVTQSPTHLIKTRGQQVTLRCSPKSGHDTVSWYQQALGQGPQFIFQYYEEEERQRGNFPDRFSGHQFPNYSSELNVNALLLGDSALYLCASSRGHSNEKLFFGSGTQLSVL.

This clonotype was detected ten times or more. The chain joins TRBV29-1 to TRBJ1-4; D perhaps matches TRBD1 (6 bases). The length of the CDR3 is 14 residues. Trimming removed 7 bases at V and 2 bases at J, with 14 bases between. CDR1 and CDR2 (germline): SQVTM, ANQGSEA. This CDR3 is CSAFTGPTNEKLFF. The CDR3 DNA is TGCAGCGCGTTCACAGGGCCGACTAATGAAAAACTGTTTTTT.

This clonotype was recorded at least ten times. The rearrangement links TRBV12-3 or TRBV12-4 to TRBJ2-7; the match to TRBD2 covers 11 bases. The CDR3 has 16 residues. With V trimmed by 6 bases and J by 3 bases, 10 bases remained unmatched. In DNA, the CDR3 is TGTGCCAGCAGGTCCACTAGCGGGGGTATGTACTACGAGCAGTACTTC. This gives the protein CASRSTSGGMYYEQYF.

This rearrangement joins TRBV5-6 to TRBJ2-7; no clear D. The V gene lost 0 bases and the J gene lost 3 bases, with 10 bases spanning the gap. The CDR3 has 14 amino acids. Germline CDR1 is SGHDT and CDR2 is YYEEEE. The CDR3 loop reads CASSLEGSIYEQYF. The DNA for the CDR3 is TGTGCCAGCAGCTTGGAAGGGTCTATCTACGAGCAGTACTTC.

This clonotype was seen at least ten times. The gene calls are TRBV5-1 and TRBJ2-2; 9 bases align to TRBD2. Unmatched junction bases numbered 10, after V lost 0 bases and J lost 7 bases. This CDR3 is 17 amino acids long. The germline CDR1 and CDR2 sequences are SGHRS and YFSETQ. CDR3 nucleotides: TGCGCCAGCAGCTTGGAGGATATAGCGGGGGATGGCGGGGAGCTGTTTTTT. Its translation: CASSLEDIAGDGGELFF.

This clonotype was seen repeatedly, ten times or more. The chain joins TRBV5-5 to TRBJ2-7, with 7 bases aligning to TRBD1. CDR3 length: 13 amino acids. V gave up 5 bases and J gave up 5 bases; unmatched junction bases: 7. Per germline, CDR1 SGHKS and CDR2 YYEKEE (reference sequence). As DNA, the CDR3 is TGTGCCAGCAGGGCGACAGGGACCAACGAGCAGTACTTC. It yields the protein CASRATGTNEQYF.

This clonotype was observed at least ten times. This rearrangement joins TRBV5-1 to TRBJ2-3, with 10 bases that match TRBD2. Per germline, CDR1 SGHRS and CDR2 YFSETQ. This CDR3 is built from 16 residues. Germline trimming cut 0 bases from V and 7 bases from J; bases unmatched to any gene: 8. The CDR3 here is CASSLAVSGGQNTQYF. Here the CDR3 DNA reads TGCGCCAGCAGCTTGGCCGTTAGCGGGGGGCAAAATACGCAGTATTTT.